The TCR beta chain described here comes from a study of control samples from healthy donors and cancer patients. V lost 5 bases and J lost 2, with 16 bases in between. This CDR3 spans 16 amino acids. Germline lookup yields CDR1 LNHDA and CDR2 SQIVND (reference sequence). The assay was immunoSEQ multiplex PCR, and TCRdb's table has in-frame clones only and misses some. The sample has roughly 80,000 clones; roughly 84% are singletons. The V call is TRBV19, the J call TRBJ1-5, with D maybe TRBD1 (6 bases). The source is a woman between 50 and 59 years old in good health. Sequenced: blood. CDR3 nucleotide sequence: TGTGCCAGTAGTTATTTCGGGGGCGCGGGCAATCAGCCCCAGCATTTT. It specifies CASSYFGGAGNQPQHF. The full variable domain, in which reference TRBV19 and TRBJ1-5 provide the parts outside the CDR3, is DGGITQSPKYLFRKEGQNVTLSCEQNLNHDAMYWYRQDPGQGLRLIYYSQIVNDFQKGDIAEGYSVSREKKESFPLTVTSAQKNPTAFYLCASSYFGGAGNQPQHFGDGTRLSIL.